Given below is one TCR beta chain in context. Its antigen remains unknown. These data belong to a study of cytomegalovirus exposure and HLA in healthy donors. Study overall: Out of 398 genotyped donors, about 84% belonged to the Caucasian-associated ancestry cluster.

The CDR3 contains 16 residues. Germline lookup yields CDR1 SGHRS and CDR2 YFSETQ. The J segment lost 5 bases and the V segment lost 5 bases, leaving 10 bases of the junction unmatched. General observations from the study: Presence/absence analyses supposed approximately even sequencing depth among donors.

The PCR employed 60 Vbeta primers together with 13 Jbeta primers. TCRdb keeps only in-frame clones here, not all; method: immunoSEQ multiplex PCR. The table has roughly 70,000 clones, more than 80% seen once. The TCR was taken from a woman aged 30 to 39 in good health and CMV-seropositive. Sequences were obtained from PBMCs. The chain has TRBV5-1 and TRBJ2-2; 9 bases agree with TRBD1. The CDR3, as DNA: TGCGCCAGCAGATACACAGGGGGCGCGGTGACCGGGGAGCTGTTTTTT. It specifies CASRYTGGAVTGELFF.